This TCR beta chain emerged from a study of CD8 T cells in ankylosing spondylitis. Study-wide results and limits: In peripheral blood, disease-linked CD8+ clones occurred at relatively low frequencies. Significant enrichment of disease-linked clones was reported in matched ankylosing spondylitis synovial fluid. Blood of patients with ankylosing spondylitis appeared to be characterized by a TCR beta motif of several highly homologous variants. Both synovial fluid and blood in reactive arthritis had previously been reported to carry some motif variants.

Libraries for TCR beta were made by quantitative 5'-RACE with molecular barcodes. TCRdb re-called the 5' RACE reads through MiXCR, storing one row per CDR3 protein. The table shows around 490,000 distinct CDR3 sequences, with 5.3% occurring only once. CDR3 length equals 13 residues. Germline lookup yields CDR1 MNHEY and CDR2 SVGEGT. V was clipped by 6 bases and J by 0 bases, with 7 bases between them. This clonotype has at least ten counts. No antigen is known for it. Sequencing was carried out using blood, either unsorted or a sorted T cell fraction (not recorded which). The origin of this receptor is a male donor with ankylosing spondylitis. J is TRBJ2-3 and V is TRBV6-2 or TRBV6-3, with D uncertain. CDR3 loop: CASRVRSTDTQYF. The CDR3 DNA sequence: TGTGCCAGCAGGGTGCGGAGCACAGATACGCAGTATTTT.